The 20 T cell receptor beta chains listed next were all sequenced from one sample in a study of blood T cell repertoires in COVID-19. Generated by immunoSEQ multiplex PCR, the TCRdb table keeps only in-frame clones and is missing some. The table includes roughly 300,000 clones, less than 85% detected once. Material for sequencing was peripheral blood. These receptors came from a human donor with COVID-19, enrolled during active disease. The donor label of this sample is uncertain.

The chain recombines TRBV9 with TRBJ1-2, with a tentative D call TRBD1 (5 bases). This CDR3 spans 14 amino acids. The germline gives CDR1 SGDLS, CDR2 YYNGEE. The germline V and J ends were trimmed by 0 bases and 8 bases, with 14 bases remaining between them. The CDR3 nucleotides read TGTGCCAGCAGCGTAGGCTTACAGGCAGGCGGCTACACCTTC. Translated: CASSVGLQAGGYTF.

The V gene is TRBV30, the J gene TRBJ2-5; 10 bases are a match to TRBD2. Per germline, CDR1 GTSNPN and CDR2 SVGIG (reference sequence). J was trimmed by 5 bases and V by 7 bases; bases with no gene match: 19. The CDR3 length is 17 residues. The DNA for the CDR3 is TGTGCCTCAGAAACACAACTAGCGGGACGTGCTCGGGAGACCCAGTACTTC. Its translation: CASETQLAGRARETQYF.

This clone turned up a few times. J is TRBJ1-3 and V is TRBV5-6; D is possibly TRBD1 (6 bases). V gave up 3 bases and J gave up 0 bases, with 10 bases separating them. The CDR3 loop spans 15 amino acids. CDR1 is SGHDT, CDR2 YYEEEE, per germline. CDR3 in amino acids: CASSSLQGSGNTIYF. DNA for the CDR3: TGTGCCAGCAGCTCTTTACAGGGCTCTGGAAACACCATATATTTT. The full variable domain, rest sourced from reference TRBV5-6 and TRBJ1-3, is DAGVTQSPTHLIKTRGQQVTLRCSPKSGHDTVSWYQQALGQGPQFIFQYYEEEERQRGNFPDRFSGHQFPNYSSELNVNALLLGDSALYLCASSSLQGSGNTIYFGEGSWLTVV.

The genes are TRBV9 and TRBJ2-3; TRBD2 matches at 7 bases. Per the germline V gene, CDR1 is SGDLS and CDR2 is YYNGEE. This CDR3 region has 12 residues. V lost 3 bases to trimming and J lost 8 bases; unmatched junction nucleotides: 3. The CDR3: CASSASGATQYF. Written as DNA, the CDR3 is TGTGCCAGCAGCGCAAGCGGGGCTACGCAGTATTTT.

The CDR3 sequence is CASSLSSSTDTQYF. The CDR3 nucleotides read TGTGCCAGCAGCTTAAGTAGTAGCACAGATACGCAGTATTTT. The chain combines TRBV7-9 with TRBJ2-3; D not certain. CDR3 length equals 14 residues. With 2 bases removed from V and 0 bases from J, the gap between germline ends came to 6 bases. Germline V CDR1 and CDR2: SEHNR, FQNEAQ (reference sequence).

The chain carries TRBV30 and TRBJ1-1; D uncertain. The germline V gene encodes CDR1 GTSNPN and CDR2 SVGIG (reference sequence). The CDR3 is 14 residues long. Trimming took 4 bases from V and 4 from J, leaving 16 bases between them. The CDR3 spells CAWNRLGGGTEAFF. DNA for the CDR3: TGTGCCTGGAACCGTTTGGGAGGTGGCACTGAAGCTTTCTTT.

The rearrangement links TRBV28 to TRBJ2-7; 13 bases are shared with TRBD2. Germline loops: CDR1 MDHEN, CDR2 SYDVKM. The V and J ends lost 8 bases and 7 bases, in that order; junction bases with no gene match: 11. This CDR3 is 15 amino acids long. CDR3 region: CASGWTSGRSGEQYF. The DNA of the CDR3 is TGTGCCAGCGGCTGGACTAGCGGGAGATCGGGGGAGCAGTACTTC.

The V and J genes are TRBV11-2 and TRBJ1-2; D is undetermined. The V end lost 0 bases, the J end lost 4 bases, and 12 bases lay between the germline ends. CDR3 length: 15 residues. The germline V gene encodes CDR1 SGHAT and CDR2 FQNNGV. In nucleotides, the CDR3 is TGTGCCAGCAGCTTAGATTTGGAGACCGCCTATGGCTACACCTTC. Translated, it gives CASSLDLETAYGYTF.

This clone has a handful of counts. The CDR3: CASSVDTGGYTF. The CDR3 bases are TGTGCCAGCAGCGTAGACACGGGAGGCTACACCTTC. This chain joins TRBV9 and TRBJ1-2; D gene uncertain. This CDR3 comprises 12 residues. V dropped 0 bases and J dropped 8 bases, with 8 bases sitting between them. Germline V lookup: CDR1 SGDLS, CDR2 YYNGEE. Full variable domain (outside the CDR3, taken from reference TRBV9 and TRBJ1-2): DSGVTQTPKHLITATGQRVTLRCSPRSGDLSVYWYQQSLDQGLQFLIQYYNGEERAKGNILERFSAQQFPDLHSELNLSSLELGDSALYFCASSVDTGGYTFGSGTRLTVV.

The rearrangement joins TRBV5-1 to TRBJ1-1; D uncertain. This CDR3 contains 14 residues. V shed 0 bases and J shed 5 bases, with 11 bases lying between them. The germline gives CDR1 SGHRS, CDR2 YFSETQ. The CDR3 sequence is CASSLGHRGTEAFF. The CDR3 region has the DNA TGCGCCAGCAGCTTGGGACATCGAGGGACTGAAGCTTTCTTT.

The count of this clone is one. The chain joins TRBV18 to TRBJ2-5; 7 bases line up with TRBD2. The CDR3 is 14 amino acids. V dropped 0 bases and J dropped 4; count of bases not matched to a gene: 2. Germline V gene data show CDR1 as KGHSH and CDR2 as LQKENI. CDR3 nucleotides: TGTGCCAGCTCACCACCGACGGGGGGAGAGACCCAGTACTTC. Its translation is CASSPPTGGETQYF.

This sequence joins TRBV19 and TRBJ1-1, with D hard to call. CDR3 length: 14 amino acids. Germline V gene data show CDR1 as LNHDA and CDR2 as SQIVND (reference sequence). The V end lost 7 bases, the J end lost 1 base, and 13 bases lay between the germline ends. This chain's CDR3 is CASTLGRSNTEAFF. Here the CDR3 DNA reads TGTGCCAGTACACTAGGGCGGTCGAACACTGAAGCTTTCTTT.

In its sample, this clone was seen a few times. The V and J genes are TRBV30 and TRBJ1-6; D is unresolved. CDR1 is GTSNPN, CDR2 SVGIG, per germline (reference sequence). There are 13 residues in the CDR3. Between the trimmed V and J ends, which lost 3 bases and 7 bases, there was a span of 10 bases. The CDR3 is CAWSLPLNSPLHF. The CDR3 DNA follows: TGTGCCTGGAGCCTCCCCCTGAATTCACCCCTCCACTTT.

This rearrangement joins TRBV7-6 to TRBJ2-3, with D perhaps matching TRBD2 (6 bases). Germline assignment: CDR1 SGHVS and CDR2 FNYEAQ. The CDR3 is 14 residues long. Trimming cost V 5 bases and J 3 bases, with 12 bases left between them. CDR3 coding DNA: TGTGCCAGCAGCACGTTGACTAGTACAGATACGCAGTATTTT. Translated, it gives CASSTLTSTDTQYF.

CDR3 in amino acids: CASGLVLSGLYNEQFF. CDR3 DNA sequence: TGTGCTAGTGGTTTGGTACTTTCGGGGTTGTACAATGAGCAGTTCTTC. This chain connects TRBV12-5 to TRBJ2-1, with D tentatively TRBD2 (5 bases). This CDR3 is built from 16 residues. Trimming took 0 bases from V and 4 from J, leaving 13 bases between them. Germline CDR1 is LGHNT and CDR2 is FRNRAP.

The rearrangement joins TRBV18 to TRBJ1-6; 8 positions match TRBD1. The CDR3 contains 15 residues. Germline V lookup: CDR1 KGHSH, CDR2 LQKENI. Trimming removed 3 bases from V and 9 bases from J; junction bases left unmatched: 7. The CDR3 region is CASSPTGVGSSPLHF. The DNA for the CDR3 is TGTGCCAGCTCACCGACAGGGGTAGGAAGTTCACCCCTCCACTTT.

This clone was seen only once. The chain links TRBV18 to TRBJ1-1, with TRBD1 as a possible D gene (5 bases). The CDR3 contains 15 residues. V lost 1 base, J lost 6 bases, and 15 bases lay in between. CDR1 is KGHSH, CDR2 LQKENI, per germline. The CDR3 reads CASSPRAMLGAEAFF. The CDR3 DNA reads TGTGCCAGCTCACCACGGGCGATGCTAGGGGCTGAAGCTTTCTTT.

This clone was found a few times. V is TRBV5-1 and J is TRBJ2-1, with TRBD2 matching over 12 bases. CDR3 size: 14 residues. The germline CDR1 and CDR2 sequences are SGHRS and YFSETQ. Trimming took 3 bases from V and 8 from J; bases not matched to a gene: 3. In nucleotides, the CDR3 is TGCGCCAGCAGCTGGACTAGCGGGAACGATGAGCAGTTCTTC. It encodes CASSWTSGNDEQFF.

This sequence joins TRBV28 and TRBJ2-7; D not certain. Germline CDR1 MDHEN, CDR2 SYDVKM. The V end lost 6 bases, the J end lost 6 bases, and 9 bases lay between the germline ends. The CDR3 spans 11 residues. The CDR3 spells CASRSIGEQYF. The CDR3 coding sequence is TGTGCCAGCAGATCTATTGGCGAGCAGTACTTC.

The V gene is TRBV9, the J gene TRBJ1-1, with D tentatively TRBD1 (6 bases). Germline-derived CDR1 and CDR2 are SGDLS and YYNGEE. Trimming left V 2 bases short and J 3 bases short, with 14 bases between. This CDR3 has 15 residues. CDR3 sequence (DNA): TGTGCCAGCAGCGTCACAGGGAAACCGTACACTGAAGCTTTCTTT. Encoded protein: CASSVTGKPYTEAFF.